The 30 T cell receptor beta chains in this list originate from one sample, sequenced in a study of technical replicates of blood from a handful of donors. Generated by immunoSEQ multiplex PCR, the TCRdb table keeps only in-frame clones and is missing some. This sample has fewer than 45,000 clones, with roughly 96% found just once. Sequencing was carried out using T cells isolated from PBMCs. The source is a human donor in good health.

The chain couples TRBV10-3 to TRBJ2-2; perhaps TRBD2 as D (6 bases). The germline gives CDR1 ENHRY, CDR2 SYGVKD. The CDR3 loop spans 14 amino acids. V shed 9 bases and J shed 2 bases, with 13 bases lying between them. CDR3 DNA sequence: TGTGCCATTAGCGGAGACCCCAACACCGGGGAGCTGTTTTTT. Protein sequence: CAISGDPNTGELFF.

The sample holds one count of this clone. The chain links TRBV28 to TRBJ1-1; the D gene is possibly TRBD1 (5 bases). This CDR3 has 17 amino acids. Between the trimmed V and J ends, which lost 5 bases and 5 bases, there was a span of 24 bases. Germline V gene lookup returns CDR1 MDHEN and CDR2 SYDVKM. CDR3 region: CASSPVDRRGAVTEAFF. The CDR3 coding sequence is TGTGCCAGCAGTCCTGTCGATCGTCGCGGGGCGGTAACTGAAGCTTTCTTT.

This rearrangement joins TRBV28 to TRBJ1-2; a weak D match, TRBD1 (5 bases). The V gene's germline CDR1 is MDHEN and CDR2 SYDVKM. This CDR3 comprises 12 residues. The V and J ends lost 5 bases and 3 bases respectively, with 7 bases between them. This CDR3 reads CASSKQDYGYTF. In nucleotides, the CDR3 is TGTGCCAGCAGTAAACAGGACTATGGCTACACCTTC.

As DNA, the CDR3 is TGCGCCAGCAGCCAAGGTACTGAGGGTCAAAAAAAACTGTTTTTT. Translation gives CASSQGTEGQKKLFF. The chain couples TRBV4-1 to TRBJ1-4, with no clear D. CDR1 and CDR2 from the germline V gene are MGHRA and YSYEKL. The germline V and J ends were trimmed by 1 base and 9 bases, with 15 bases remaining between them. This CDR3 region has 15 residues.

V is TRBV18 and J is TRBJ1-2; TRBD1 agrees at 7 bases. Germline V gives CDR1 KGHSH, CDR2 LQKENI. Unmatched junction bases numbered 3, after V lost 3 bases and J lost 2 bases. CDR3 length equals 14 residues. The CDR3 bases are TGTGCCAGCTCACCCCGGGGACAGAACTATGGCTACACCTTC. Protein: CASSPRGQNYGYTF.

The genes are TRBV30 and TRBJ1-5, with TRBD1 matching 10 bases. The V gene's germline CDR1 is GTSNPN and CDR2 SVGIG (reference sequence). V was pared by 5 bases and J by 6 bases, with 4 bases of the junction left unmatched. The CDR3 has 13 residues. CDR3 in DNA: TGTGCCTGGCAAAGGACAGGGGGTCAGCCCCAGCATTTT. It codes for CAWQRTGGQPQHF.

V and J are TRBV2 and TRBJ1-5; no definite D call. Germline assignment: CDR1 SNHLY and CDR2 FYNNEI. V was cut by 8 bases and J by 4 bases, with 9 bases left in between. The CDR3 has 12 amino acids. The CDR3 DNA reads TGTGCCAGCTCACTTATAAATCAGCCCCAGCATTTT. Encoded protein: CASSLINQPQHF.

The CDR3 sequence is CASRPSSGSYEQYF. The CDR3 DNA is TGTGCCAGCAGACCCTCTAGCGGGAGTTACGAGCAGTACTTC. The chain recombines TRBV7-6 with TRBJ2-7, with TRBD2 identical over 10 bases. V gave up 6 bases and J gave up 4 bases; unmatched junction bases: 6. This CDR3 spans 14 amino acids. Germline V gives CDR1 SGHVS, CDR2 FNYEAQ.

The chain links TRBV30 to TRBJ2-1; TRBD2 matches at 9 bases. There are 12 residues in the CDR3. CDR1 and CDR2 (germline): GTSNPN, SVGIG (reference sequence). With 2 bases clipped from V and 8 bases from J, the junction kept 1 base outside the gene matches. The CDR3 DNA reads as TGTGCCTGGAGTCTAGCGGGACATGAGCAGTTCTTC. Translated: CAWSLAGHEQFF.

The chain links TRBV27 to TRBJ1-1; 8 positions agree with TRBD1. The germline V gene encodes CDR1 MNHEY and CDR2 SMNVEV (reference sequence). V dropped 5 bases and J dropped 4; count of bases not matched to a gene: 9. This CDR3 is 15 amino acids long. The CDR3 is CASSPVTGGGTEAFF. As DNA, the CDR3 is TGTGCCAGCAGTCCGGTAACAGGGGGAGGCACTGAAGCTTTCTTT.

This chain connects TRBV4-1 to TRBJ2-5, with 11 bases identical to TRBD2. V lost 6 bases, J lost 5 bases, and 5 bases stayed unmatched. Per the germline V gene, CDR1 is MGHRA and CDR2 is YSYEKL. The length of the CDR3 is 14 residues. The CDR3 DNA reads TGCGCCAGCAGGACTAGCGGGACACAGGAGACCCAGTACTTC. The encoded protein is CASRTSGTQETQYF.

V gene TRBV10-1 combines with J gene TRBJ2-7; TRBD1 matches 10 bases. This CDR3 comprises 15 residues. Germline lookup yields CDR1 WNHNN and CDR2 SYGVQD (reference sequence). J lost 1 base, V lost 7 bases, and 7 bases had no gene match. CDR3 bases: TGCGCCAGCACGCCGGGACAGGGGTCTTCCTACGAGCAGTACTTC. Protein sequence: CASTPGQGSSYEQYF.

This chain connects TRBV6-6 to TRBJ2-7, with TRBD2 matching 8 bases. Looked up from germline, CDR1 is MNHNY and CDR2 is SVGAGI (reference sequence). The length of the CDR3 is 14 residues. V dropped 7 bases and J dropped 6; count of bases not matched to a gene: 11. The CDR3 spells CASISLGLAGEQYF. The CDR3 nucleotides read TGTGCCAGCATAAGTCTTGGACTAGCCGGCGAGCAGTACTTC.

The gene calls are TRBV29-1 and TRBJ1-1; weak D call: TRBD1 (6 bases). The CDR3 spans 13 residues. The V gene lost 5 bases and the J gene lost 0 bases, with 10 bases spanning the gap. Germline lookup yields CDR1 SQVTM and CDR2 ANQGSEA. The chain's CDR3 is CSVQDSMNTEAFF. The CDR3 bases are TGCAGCGTTCAGGACAGCATGAACACTGAAGCTTTCTTT. Full variable domain (rest looked up from reference TRBV29-1 and TRBJ1-1): SAVISQKPSRDICQRGTSLTIQCQVDSQVTMMFWYRQQPGQSLTLIATANQGSEATYESGFVIDKFPISRPNLTFSTLTVSNMSPEDSSIYLCSVQDSMNTEAFFGQGTRLTVV.

The chain couples TRBV27 to TRBJ1-5; TRBD1 agrees at 8 bases. J gave up 4 bases and V 3 bases, and 2 bases lay outside the gene matches. The CDR3 extends over 14 amino acids. Per the germline V gene, CDR1 is MNHEY and CDR2 is SMNVEV (reference sequence). CDR3 in DNA: TGTGCCAGCAGTTTCGGACAGGGAAATCAGCCCCAGCATTTT. Protein: CASSFGQGNQPQHF.

V gene TRBV5-4 combines with J gene TRBJ2-5; TRBD1 matches 7 bases. After removal of 7 bases from V and 3 bases from J, the junction contained 6 bases not matched to a gene. Germline CDR1 SGHNT, CDR2 YYREEE (reference sequence). The CDR3 runs to 13 residues. This CDR3 reads CASGRDREETQYF. The CDR3, as DNA: TGTGCCAGCGGACGAGACAGGGAAGAGACCCAGTACTTC.

The chain uses TRBV28 and TRBJ1-3; the D is unclear. Looked up from germline, CDR1 is MDHEN and CDR2 is SYDVKM. The CDR3 totals 13 residues. Trimming pared 6 bases from V and 4 bases from J, leaving 10 bases between. In DNA form, the CDR3 reads TGTGCCAGCAGCAACGAGGCGGGAAACACCATATATTTT. This translates into CASSNEAGNTIYF.

The chain couples TRBV19 to TRBJ1-1; possible D gene TRBD1, 6 bases. The CDR3 loop spans 13 amino acids. Trimming removed 6 bases at V and 8 bases at J, with 16 bases between. Germline V CDR1 and CDR2: LNHDA, SQIVND (reference sequence). CDR3 bases: TGTGCCAGTAGACCTACAGGGCTTGGAGAAGCTTTCTTT. Amino acid sequence: CASRPTGLGEAFF. Supplemented by reference TRBV19 and TRBJ1-1, the full variable domain reads DGGITQSPKYLFRKEGQNVTLSCEQNLNHDAMYWYRQDPGQGLRLIYYSQIVNDFQKGDIAEGYSVSREKKESFPLTVTSAQKNPTAFYLCASRPTGLGEAFFGQGTRLTVV.

The J gene is TRBJ2-7, the V gene TRBV5-8, with 9 bases identical to TRBD1. The CDR3 runs 15 residues. Germline values: CDR1 SGHTS, CDR2 YDEGEE. V dropped 9 bases and J dropped 3; count of bases not matched to a gene: 13. The CDR3 bases are TGTGCCACCTTTACACCGGGACAGGGACTCTACGAGCAGTACTTC. This gives the protein CATFTPGQGLYEQYF.

The rearrangement uses TRBV2 and TRBJ2-4; 10 nucleotides align to TRBD1. The CDR3 spans 14 residues. Trimming cost V 4 bases and J 6 bases; bases outside gene matches: 3. Germline V gene sequence: CDR1 SNHLY, CDR2 FYNNEI. Here the CDR3 reads CASSGQGAVNIQYF. The CDR3 DNA reads TGTGCCAGCAGTGGACAGGGGGCGGTAAACATTCAGTACTTC.

This chain links TRBV21-1 with TRBJ2-1; TRBD2 is the table's D call, not checked against the DNA. TRBV21-1 is given as a pseudogene. The CDR3 consists of 19 residues. The CDR3 sequence: CASSFAKNASGGSYNEQFF. CDR3 nucleotide sequence: TGTGCCAGCAGCTTTGCTAAAAATGCTAGCGGGGGCTCCTACAATGAGCAGTTCTTC.

CDR3 protein: CASSLGWAGNEQYF. CDR3 coding DNA: TGTGCCAGCAGCCTGGGCTGGGCAGGGAACGAGCAGTACTTC. The V and J genes are TRBV27 and TRBJ2-7, with D tentatively TRBD1 (5 bases). Per germline, CDR1 MNHEY and CDR2 SMNVEV (reference sequence). Trimming removed 6 bases at V and 5 bases at J, with 17 bases between. The CDR3 has 14 amino acids.

Comment on this clone: Germline is not matched at one junction end, which may reflect a read error. The chain recombines TRBV13 with TRBJ2-1; TRBD1 matches at 8 bases. The CDR3 has 14 amino acids. Germline lookup yields CDR1 PRHDT and CDR2 FYEKMQ (reference sequence). This CDR3 is CASSLGGTGNEQFF. CDR3 nucleotides: TGTGCCAGCAGCCTAGGAGGGACAGGCAATGAGCAGTTCTTC.

The chain joins TRBV28 to TRBJ1-2; D is possibly TRBD1 (6 bases). CDR3 length: 16 amino acids. Germline-derived CDR1 and CDR2 are MDHEN and SYDVKM. Trimming cost V 3 bases and J 4 bases, with 18 bases left between them. DNA of the CDR3: TGTGCCAGCAGTTTTGGGGACGGGGGGCAAGGCTATGGCTACACCTTC. Amino acids: CASSFGDGGQGYGYTF.

V and J are TRBV7-3 and TRBJ1-1, with D possibly being TRBD1 (5 bases). Trimming pared 0 bases from V and 4 bases from J, leaving 9 bases between. The CDR3 sequence is 14 residues long. The germline gives CDR1 SGHTA, CDR2 FQGTGA. The CDR3 reads CASSLTQGPTEAFF. CDR3 nucleotide sequence: TGTGCCAGCAGCTTAACCCAGGGTCCCACTGAAGCTTTCTTT.

The chain uses TRBV5-1 and TRBJ2-7; 10 bases agree with TRBD1. The germline CDR1 and CDR2 sequences are SGHRS and YFSETQ. V lost 4 bases to trimming and J lost 4 bases; unmatched junction nucleotides: 11. The CDR3 totals 16 residues. Written as DNA, the CDR3 is TGCGCCAGCAGCGGGGCAGGTGGACAGGGGGTATACGAGCAGTACTTC. Translated, it gives CASSGAGGQGVYEQYF.

The genes are TRBV9 and TRBJ2-7; D unclear. There are 15 residues in the CDR3. The V and J ends lost 0 bases and 0 bases respectively, with 10 bases between them. Germline V gene lookup returns CDR1 SGDLS and CDR2 YYNGEE. CDR3 region: CASSVGSTHSYEQYF. The CDR3 DNA reads as TGTGCCAGCAGCGTAGGGTCTACCCACTCCTACGAGCAGTACTTC.

This clone came up once. V usage is TRBV6-1 and J usage is TRBJ1-1; TRBD1 aligns across 8 bases. Unmatched junction bases numbered 5, after V lost 3 bases and J lost 5 bases. Germline CDR1 reads MNHNS; CDR2 reads SASEGT. This CDR3 has 14 amino acids. DNA for the CDR3: TGTGCCAGCAGTGATGGGACAGGAAGGACTGAAGCTTTCTTT. Its translation is CASSDGTGRTEAFF.

This rearrangement joins TRBV11-2 to TRBJ1-1; D not resolved. This CDR3 is 14 amino acids long. Trimming cost V 8 bases and J 1 base, with 14 bases left between them. CDR1 is SGHAT, CDR2 FQNNGV, per germline. The CDR3 DNA follows: TGTGCCAGCGGCGTGGCCTCGGGGAACACTGAAGCTTTCTTT. It encodes CASGVASGNTEAFF.

This chain joins TRBV27 and TRBJ2-7, with 10 bases fitting TRBD1. The germline V gene has CDR1 MNHEY and CDR2 SMNVEV (reference sequence). This CDR3 has 14 amino acids. The V and J ends lost 4 bases and 5 bases, in that order; junction bases with no gene match: 5. The CDR3 protein is CASSSSGTGDEQYF. The CDR3, as DNA: TGTGCCAGCAGTTCGTCCGGGACAGGGGACGAGCAGTACTTC.